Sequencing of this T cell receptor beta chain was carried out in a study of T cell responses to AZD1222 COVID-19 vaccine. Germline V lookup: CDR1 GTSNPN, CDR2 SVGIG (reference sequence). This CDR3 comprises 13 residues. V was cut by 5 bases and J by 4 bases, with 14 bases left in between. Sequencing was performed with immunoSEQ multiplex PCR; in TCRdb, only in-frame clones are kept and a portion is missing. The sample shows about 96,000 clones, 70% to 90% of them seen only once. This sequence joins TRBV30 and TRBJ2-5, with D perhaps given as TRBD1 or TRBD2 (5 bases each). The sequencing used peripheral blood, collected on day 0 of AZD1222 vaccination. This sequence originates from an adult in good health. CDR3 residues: CAWERGPLETQYF. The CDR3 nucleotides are TGTGCCTGGGAGAGGGGTCCGTTAGAGACCCAGTACTTC.